The clone carrying this T cell receptor beta chain appeared many times. What it binds is unknown. These data are taken from a study of T cell repertoires in cytomegalovirus infection. Whole-study context: Matching HLA type, along with CMV infection, was indicated by public TCR beta signatures.

TCRdb re-analysed the reads in MiXCR, keeping a single row per CDR3 protein. This sample has about 890,000 distinct CDR3 sequences, with around 31% found just once. This CDR3 spans 15 amino acids. The ends were cut back, 4 bases at V and 5 bases at J, with 17 bases in the middle. The sample was cultured CD8+ T cells from PBMCs, taken from culture after CMV antigen stimulation. This chain uses TRBV12-3 or TRBV12-4 with TRBJ1-1; D not certain. The receptor was derived from a human donor in good health (CMV status not recorded). Some clones in this sample may be carry-over from other donors' samples. CDR3 nucleotides: TGTGCCAGCAGTTCTCCCCGGACGGCGGTTACTGAAGCTTTCTTT. Protein product: CASSSPRTAVTEAFF.